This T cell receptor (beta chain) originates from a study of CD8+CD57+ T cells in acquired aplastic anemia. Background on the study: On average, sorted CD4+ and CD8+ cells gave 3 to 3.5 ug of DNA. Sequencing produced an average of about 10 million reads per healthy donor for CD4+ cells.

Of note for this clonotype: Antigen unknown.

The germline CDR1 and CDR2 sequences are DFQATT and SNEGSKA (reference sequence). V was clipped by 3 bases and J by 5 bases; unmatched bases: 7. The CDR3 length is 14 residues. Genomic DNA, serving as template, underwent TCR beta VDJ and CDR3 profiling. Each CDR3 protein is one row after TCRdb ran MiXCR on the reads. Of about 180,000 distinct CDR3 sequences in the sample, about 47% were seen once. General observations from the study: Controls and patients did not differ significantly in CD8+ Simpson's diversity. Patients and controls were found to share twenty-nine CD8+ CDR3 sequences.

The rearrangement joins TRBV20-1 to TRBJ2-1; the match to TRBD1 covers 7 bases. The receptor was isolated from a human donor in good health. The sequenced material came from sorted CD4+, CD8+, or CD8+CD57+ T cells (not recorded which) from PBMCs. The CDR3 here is CSASRTGTDNEQFF. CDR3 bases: TGCAGTGCTAGTCGGACAGGAACGGACAATGAGCAGTTCTTC.